The text below deals with one T cell receptor beta chain. A junction boundary mismatches the germline segment, possibly from a read error. The sample originates from a study of T cells in Graves' hyperthyroidism and ophthalmopathy. TCR beta CDR3 regions were amplified from RNA transcripts. TCR CDR3 regions were first amplified by RT-PCR with HTBI primers. TCRdb called the multiplex PCR reads again in MiXCR, with one record for every CDR3 protein. The repertoire consists of hundreds of thousands of distinct CDR3 sequences, with roughly 15% occurring once and the leading ten covering around 4.5%. Source material: blood. The sequence was collected from a woman in her forties with Graves' ophthalmopathy.

The CDR3 protein is CVSSPGESTEAFF. CDR3 DNA sequence: TGTGTCAGCTCACCTGGGGAGAGCACTGAAGCTTTCTTT. The chain couples TRBV18 to TRBJ1-1; D remains ambiguous. The germline gives CDR1 KGHSH, CDR2 LQKENI. This CDR3 has 13 residues.